These 21 T cell receptor beta chains were sequenced from one sample in a study of T-cell memory formation after mild COVID-19. MiXCR, run by TCRdb on the 5' RACE reads, gives a single entry per CDR3 protein. The sample shows some 350,000 distinct CDR3 sequences, roughly 13% of them seen only once. Sequences were obtained from PBMCs or a T cell subset sorted from them (not recorded which). Receptors were obtained from a man in his late teens or twenties who had mild COVID-19 (a few samples of this study predate the infection). Cell type and time point are not known.

This clonotype was counted between two and nine times. V and J are TRBV20-1 and TRBJ2-7; 7 bases match TRBD1. The length of the CDR3 is 14 residues. V lost 5 bases to trimming and J lost 2 bases; unmatched junction nucleotides: 9. Looked up from germline, CDR1 is DFQATT and CDR2 is SNEGSKA (reference sequence). The DNA for the CDR3 is TGCAGTGCTCCCTCGGGACAGCGACCCTACGAGCAGTACTTC. Translated, it gives CSAPSGQRPYEQYF.

The chain has TRBV7-8 and TRBJ1-1, with TRBD1 matching over 8 bases. Germline-derived CDR1 and CDR2 are SGHVS and FQNEAQ. The CDR3 runs 14 residues. V shed 8 bases, J shed 2 bases, and the junction held 7 bases outside the gene matches. CDR3 protein: CASGHRGDNTEAFF. DNA of the CDR3: TGTGCCAGCGGCCACAGGGGGGATAACACTGAAGCTTTCTTT.

This clonotype was recorded at least ten times. The rearrangement links TRBV7-2 to TRBJ1-3; D is undetermined. This CDR3 region has 18 residues. V shed 5 bases and J shed 0 bases, with 20 bases lying between them. Germline V lookup: CDR1 SGHTA, CDR2 FQGNSA. The CDR3 coding sequence is TGTGCCAGCAGCCGGGCCCTAGCGTCGCCGTCCTCTGGAAACACCATATATTTT. This gives the protein CASSRALASPSSGNTIYF.

This clonotype was observed many times. J is TRBJ1-4 and V is TRBV2, with D perhaps TRBD1 (5 bases). The germline gives CDR1 SNHLY, CDR2 FYNNEI. This CDR3 spans 14 amino acids. With 8 bases removed from V and 7 bases from J, the gap between germline ends came to 17 bases. CDR3 in DNA: TGTGCCAGCGGGGCAGGGAGATATGGTGAAAAACTGTTTTTT. This sequence encodes CASGAGRYGEKLFF.

This rearrangement joins TRBV7-9 to TRBJ2-4, with TRBD2 matching 11 bases. J gave up 6 bases and V 4 bases, and 14 bases lay outside the gene matches. Germline values: CDR1 SEHNR, CDR2 FQNEAQ (reference sequence). This CDR3 spans 18 amino acids. The CDR3 sequence is CASSSTDSSGGPGNIQYF. The CDR3 DNA is TGTGCCAGCAGCTCGACAGATTCTAGCGGGGGGCCGGGAAACATTCAGTACTTC.

The rearrangement uses TRBV12-3 or TRBV12-4 and TRBJ2-3; D not resolved. V lost 7 bases, J lost 1 base, and 15 bases lay in between. The CDR3 length is 15 residues. The CDR3 DNA follows: TGTGCCAGCAATAAGCGACAATCGGGCACAGATACGCAGTATTTT. Its translation is CASNKRQSGTDTQYF.

The genes are TRBV7-6 and TRBJ2-1; the D is unclear. The V end was cut by 0 bases, the J end by 8 bases, with 11 bases between. Looked up from germline, CDR1 is SGHVS and CDR2 is FNYEAQ. The CDR3 loop spans 14 amino acids. CDR3 amino acids: CASSLAGSSDEQFF. CDR3 nucleotides: TGTGCCAGCAGCTTAGCAGGGTCGTCGGATGAGCAGTTCTTC.

There are many counts of this clonotype. The rearrangement joins TRBV5-1 to TRBJ1-2; the match to TRBD1 covers 12 bases. This CDR3 region has 15 residues. CDR1 SGHRS and CDR2 YFSETQ come from the germline V gene. After removal of 4 bases from V and 4 bases from J, the junction contained 5 bases not matched to a gene. The CDR3 protein is CASSEGTGGLYGYTF. The CDR3 nucleotides read TGCGCCAGCAGCGAAGGGACAGGGGGCCTCTATGGCTACACCTTC.

This clonotype was seen a few times. This chain links TRBV20-1 with TRBJ1-1, with D perhaps TRBD1 (5 bases). V was shortened by 5 bases and J by 4 bases, with 20 bases between the two germline ends. The CDR3 contains 15 residues. CDR1 and CDR2 (germline): DFQATT, SNEGSKA (reference sequence). CDR3 sequence: CSACGRDPRPTEAFF. For the CDR3, the DNA is TGCAGTGCTTGCGGACGGGACCCCCGGCCCACTGAAGCTTTCTTT.

By share of the sample, this clonotype is medium-sized. The V call is TRBV4-1, the J call TRBJ2-7; weak D call: TRBD1 (7 bases). Deletions cut 4 bases from V and 0 bases from J, with 13 bases between. Germline V lookup: CDR1 MGHRA, CDR2 YSYEKL. The CDR3 spans 15 residues. Here the CDR3 reads CASSLRGESSYEQYF. The CDR3 DNA follows: TGCGCCAGCAGCCTCAGGGGGGAAAGCTCCTACGAGCAGTACTTC.

The chain couples TRBV5-1 to TRBJ1-1; D is uncertain. The ends were cut back, 0 bases at V and 9 bases at J, with 18 bases in the middle. Germline CDR1 is SGHRS and CDR2 is YFSETQ. This CDR3 has 15 residues. The CDR3 nucleotides read TGCGCCAGCAGCTTGGGGAGCAGGCCCCTTGACAAAGCTTTCTTT. It yields the protein CASSLGSRPLDKAFF.

The chain uses TRBV21-1 and TRBJ1-1; the listed D gene, TRBD1, was not tested against the DNA. TRBV21-1 is a listed pseudogene. The CDR3 runs 14 residues. CDR3 protein: CASSIMDRGTEAFF. The CDR3 nucleotides are TGTGCCAGCAGTATAATGGACAGAGGCACTGAAGCTTTCTTT.

V gene TRBV5-1 combines with J gene TRBJ1-2; no clear D. Deletions cut 4 bases from V and 3 bases from J, with 13 bases between. CDR1 is SGHRS, CDR2 YFSETQ, per germline. CDR3 size: 14 residues. CDR3 loop: CASSGGGVDYGYTF. The CDR3 DNA follows: TGCGCCAGCAGCGGAGGTGGGGTGGACTATGGCTACACCTTC. Full variable domain (remainder filled in from reference TRBV5-1 and TRBJ1-2): KAGVTQTPRYLIKTRGQQVTLSCSPISGHRSVSWYQQTPGQGLQFLFEYFSETQRNKGNFPGRFSGRQFSNSRSEMNVSTLELGDSALYLCASSGGGVDYGYTFGSGTRLTVV.

This clonotype was seen many times. The chain employs TRBV7-6 and TRBJ2-1; no definite D call. The germline CDR1 and CDR2 sequences are SGHVS and FNYEAQ. Trimming removed 1 base at V and 4 bases at J, with 8 bases between. The CDR3 is 14 amino acids. CDR3 nucleotides: TGTGCCAGCAGCTTAGAAGGGCAATACAATGAGCAGTTCTTC. Translated, it gives CASSLEGQYNEQFF.

In this sample, this clonotype turned up many times. The V gene is TRBV11-2, the J gene TRBJ1-1; D uncertain. Germline V gene lookup returns CDR1 SGHAT and CDR2 FQNNGV. The CDR3 spans 13 residues. Between the trimmed V and J ends, which lost 1 base and 5 bases, there was a span of 8 bases. The CDR3 spells CASSLVRQTEAFF. Here the CDR3 DNA reads TGTGCCAGCAGCTTAGTCAGGCAGACTGAAGCTTTCTTT. Full variable domain (outside the CDR3, taken from reference TRBV11-2 and TRBJ1-1): EAGVAQSPRYKIIEKRQSVAFWCNPISGHATLYWYQQILGQGPKLLIQFQNNGVVDDSQLPKDRFSAERLKGVDSTLKIQPAKLEDSAVYLCASSLVRQTEAFFGQGTRLTVV.

The V gene is TRBV9, the J gene TRBJ2-5, with D perhaps matching TRBD2 (7 bases). The CDR3 has 15 amino acids. The V gene lost 4 bases and the J gene lost 5 bases, with 18 bases spanning the gap. CDR1 is SGDLS, CDR2 YYNGEE, per germline. CDR3 in DNA: TGTGCCAGCAGCCCTGGGGGGGCCCTAGTGGAGACCCAGTACTTC. Its translation is CASSPGGALVETQYF.

The V gene is TRBV18, the J gene TRBJ2-5; tentatively, D is TRBD2 (5 bases). Germline assignment: CDR1 KGHSH and CDR2 LQKENI. CDR3 size: 13 residues. The V and J ends lost 4 bases and 5 bases respectively, with 11 bases between them. CDR3: CASSRSSLETQYF. CDR3 in DNA: TGTGCCAGCTCACGTTCTAGCTTGGAGACCCAGTACTTC.

This clonotype was found many times. The V call is TRBV5-1, the J call TRBJ2-3; 12 nucleotides agree with TRBD2. Looked up from germline, CDR1 is SGHRS and CDR2 is YFSETQ. V lost 3 bases to trimming and J lost 6 bases; unmatched junction nucleotides: 5. The length of the CDR3 is 15 residues. In DNA, the CDR3 is TGCGCCAGCAGCTCGACTAGCGGGGGCCCCGATACGCAGTATTTT. The encoded protein is CASSSTSGGPDTQYF.

The genes are TRBV5-5 and TRBJ1-4; 7 bases are a match to TRBD1. The ends lost 1 base at V and 8 bases at J; junction bases unmatched: 5. CDR3 length equals 14 residues. Looked up from germline, CDR1 is SGHKS and CDR2 is YYEKEE (reference sequence). This chain's CDR3 is CASSLNRGHEKLFF. The DNA of the CDR3 is TGTGCCAGCAGCTTGAACAGGGGACACGAAAAACTGTTTTTT.

The gene calls are TRBV5-8 and TRBJ1-1; TRBD1 agrees at 9 bases. Germline assignment: CDR1 SGHTS and CDR2 YDEGEE. The V segment lost 2 bases and the J segment 9 bases; nucleotides outside the gene matches: 11. The CDR3 loop spans 15 amino acids. CDR3 in amino acids: CASSLTQGAPPKAFF. The CDR3 region has the DNA TGTGCCAGCAGCTTAACACAGGGGGCCCCTCCAAAAGCTTTCTTT.

This clonotype was observed a few times. This chain links TRBV6-5 with TRBJ2-1; TRBD2 agrees at 9 bases. The CDR3 totals 15 residues. Germline values: CDR1 MNHEY, CDR2 SVGAGI. V was pared by 6 bases and J by 6 bases, with 9 bases of the junction left unmatched. In DNA, the CDR3 is TGTGCCAGCAGGCCCCATAGCGGGGGAAGCAATGAGCAGTTCTTC. This sequence encodes CASRPHSGGSNEQFF.